These 4 T cell receptor beta chains came from one sample sequenced in a study of beta chain features in type 1 diabetes. Study-wide results and caveats: In every one of the four CD4+ subsets, TCRB CDR3s were moderately but significantly shorter in Type 1 diabetes patients.

No cognate antigen is known for these TCRs. The isolated RNA, all of it, was reverse transcribed, so expressed TCRB transcripts were what got sequenced. TCRdb keeps only in-frame clones here, not all; method: immunoSEQ multiplex PCR. The sample holds approximately 260,000 clones; roughly 20% are singletons and the top ten take around 0.028%. The specimen sequenced was naive CD4+ T cells from blood. The receptors come from a woman aged 40 to 50 with type 1 diabetes.

The rearrangement uses TRBV9 and TRBJ2-1, with a possible D match to TRBD2 (6 bases). Germline loops: CDR1 SGDLS, CDR2 YYNGEE. The V gene lost 2 bases and the J gene lost 4 bases, with 13 bases spanning the gap. This CDR3 comprises 15 residues. CDR3 DNA sequence: TGTGCCAGCAGCGTGTCCACTAGCAGTTACAATGAGCAGTTCTTC. The encoded protein is CASSVSTSSYNEQFF.

V and J are TRBV10-3 and TRBJ1-1, with no clear D. CDR1 and CDR2 from the germline V gene are ENHRY and SYGVKD. V gave up 4 bases and J gave up 4 bases, with 4 bases separating them. The CDR3 has 11 residues. This CDR3 is CAISGGTEAFF. In DNA, the CDR3 is TGTGCCATCAGTGGAGGCACTGAAGCTTTCTTT.

The J gene is TRBJ2-7, the V gene TRBV4-1; 7 bases are shared with TRBD2. With V trimmed by 0 bases and J by 0 bases, 8 bases remained unmatched. The germline V gene has CDR1 MGHRA and CDR2 YSYEKL. This CDR3 contains 17 residues. The CDR3 reads CASSQDRPRGSSYEQYF. CDR3 bases: TGCGCCAGCAGCCAAGATCGCCCCCGCGGGAGCTCCTACGAGCAGTACTTC.

The rearrangement links TRBV4-3 to TRBJ2-2; 7 nucleotides line up with TRBD1. The CDR3 is 16 residues long. Germline lookup yields CDR1 LGHNA and CDR2 YSLEER. The J segment lost 0 bases and the V segment lost 2 bases, leaving 3 bases of the junction unmatched. The CDR3 loop reads CASSQLTGTNTGELFF. Here the CDR3 DNA reads TGCGCCAGCAGCCAACTGACAGGGACGAACACCGGGGAGCTGTTTTTT.